Each of the 10 T cell receptor beta chains below was sequenced from the same sample in a study of blood T cells in healthy people across ages. Together with a sample-barcoded 5' primer, a J-beta primer mix was included in a second PCR lasting roughly 6 to 12 cycles. One entry per CDR3 protein, called by TCRdb with MiXCR from the 5' RACE reads. The sample has over 700,000 distinct CDR3 sequences, approximately 55% seen once; the top ten hold under 50%. The sequenced material came from blood. The receptors were gathered from a man aged 80 or over in good health.

V and J are TRBV15 and TRBJ1-1; D unclear. CDR1 LNHNV and CDR2 YYDKDF come from the germline V gene (reference sequence). The CDR3 spans 13 residues. V shed 0 bases and J shed 4 bases, with 6 bases lying between them. DNA for the CDR3: TGTGCCACCAGCAGAGAAGTAGTCACTGAAGCTTTCTTT. The encoded protein is CATSREVVTEAFF. The whole variable domain, remainder taken from reference TRBV15 and TRBJ1-1, is DAMVIQNPRYQVTQFGKPVTLSCSQTLNHNVMYWYQQKSSQAPKLLFHYYDKDFNNEADTPDNFQSRRPNTSFCFLDIRSPGLGDTAMYLCATSREVVTEAFFGQGTRLTVV.

The chain couples TRBV6-2 or TRBV6-3 to TRBJ2-1, with 7 positions matching TRBD1. The CDR3 length is 14 residues. Germline V CDR1 and CDR2: MNHEY, SVGEGT. Trimming removed 6 bases from V and 4 bases from J; junction bases left unmatched: 6. CDR3 loop: CASRNPGQYNEQFF. The CDR3 coding sequence is TGTGCCAGCAGGAATCCGGGACAGTACAATGAGCAGTTCTTC.

The chain recombines TRBV20-1 with TRBJ2-7, with TRBD2 identical over 8 bases. The CDR3 spans 15 residues. V shed 5 bases, J shed 1 base, and the junction held 10 bases outside the gene matches. Per the germline V gene, CDR1 is DFQATT and CDR2 is SNEGSKA (reference sequence). CDR3 region: CSAPPGTSHSYEQYF. In nucleotides, the CDR3 is TGCAGTGCTCCCCCCGGGACTAGTCATTCCTACGAGCAGTACTTC.

This clonotype is a singleton in its sample. V is TRBV7-3 and J is TRBJ2-1; TRBD2 matches at 13 bases. Germline CDR1 SGHTA, CDR2 FQGTGA. The junction had 7 bases not matched to a gene; V was cut back by 7 bases and J by 7 bases. The CDR3 covers 15 residues. The CDR3 loop is CASNRGTSGANEQFF. In nucleotides, the CDR3 is TGTGCCAGCAACCGCGGGACTAGCGGGGCTAATGAGCAGTTCTTC. Looking up the rest from reference TRBV7-3 and TRBJ2-1 gives the full variable domain: GAGVSQTPSNKVTEKGKYVELRCDPISGHTALYWYRQSLGQGPEFLIYFQGTGAADDSGLPNDRFFAVRPEGSVSTLKIQRTERGDSAVYLCASNRGTSGANEQFFGPGTRLTVL.

This clonotype was counted only a few times. This chain joins TRBV15 and TRBJ2-5, with D tentatively TRBD1 or TRBD2 (5 bases each). Germline values: CDR1 LNHNV, CDR2 YYDKDF (reference sequence). The V gene lost 0 bases and the J gene lost 3 bases, with 32 bases spanning the gap. The CDR3 is 22 amino acids. CDR3 coding DNA: TGTGCCACCAGCAGAGATGGGGCTATACACCATCCCAAGACGGGGCCGAAAGAGACCCAGTACTTC. Amino acids: CATSRDGAIHHPKTGPKETQYF.

This chain links TRBV27 with TRBJ1-2, with D possibly being TRBD1 (5 bases). Germline loops: CDR1 MNHEY, CDR2 SMNVEV (reference sequence). The CDR3 is 16 amino acids. Trimming removed 2 bases at V and 3 bases at J, with 16 bases between. The CDR3: CASSLTRQSRYYGYTF. CDR3 bases: TGTGCCAGCAGTTTAACCCGACAGAGTCGGTACTATGGCTACACCTTC.

The chain carries TRBV28 and TRBJ1-2, with 9 nucleotides matching TRBD1. The CDR3 is 15 residues long. Trimming cost V 5 bases and J 6 bases; bases outside gene matches: 10. Germline V gene sequence: CDR1 MDHEN, CDR2 SYDVKM. CDR3 region: CASSTGTGPSHGYTF. CDR3 DNA sequence: TGTGCCAGCAGTACGGGGACAGGGCCCTCCCATGGCTACACCTTC.

The CDR3 nucleotides read TGTGCCATCAGTGAGTCACAGCTTTACGAGCAGTACTTC. This encodes CAISESQLYEQYF. The chain is built from TRBV10-3 and TRBJ2-7; D not resolved. In germline, CDR1 is ENHRY, CDR2 SYGVKD. The CDR3 loop spans 13 amino acids. Trimming cost V 0 bases and J 4 bases, with 7 bases left between them.

This clonotype has a handful of counts. The chain couples TRBV6-2 or TRBV6-3 to TRBJ2-3, with no clear D. Deletions cut 2 bases from V and 5 bases from J, with 11 bases between. Germline V gene sequence: CDR1 MNHEY, CDR2 SVGEGT. The CDR3 sequence is 14 residues long. CDR3: CASSYPTQQDTQYF. In DNA form, the CDR3 reads TGTGCCAGCAGTTACCCAACCCAGCAAGATACGCAGTATTTT.

The J gene is TRBJ2-1, the V gene TRBV11-2; D remains ambiguous. With 5 bases removed from V and 8 bases from J, the gap between germline ends came to 10 bases. CDR1 SGHAT and CDR2 FQNNGV come from the germline V gene. CDR3 length equals 12 residues. CDR3 residues: CASSPPDDEQFF. CDR3 coding DNA: TGTGCCAGCAGCCCCCCCGACGATGAGCAGTTCTTC.